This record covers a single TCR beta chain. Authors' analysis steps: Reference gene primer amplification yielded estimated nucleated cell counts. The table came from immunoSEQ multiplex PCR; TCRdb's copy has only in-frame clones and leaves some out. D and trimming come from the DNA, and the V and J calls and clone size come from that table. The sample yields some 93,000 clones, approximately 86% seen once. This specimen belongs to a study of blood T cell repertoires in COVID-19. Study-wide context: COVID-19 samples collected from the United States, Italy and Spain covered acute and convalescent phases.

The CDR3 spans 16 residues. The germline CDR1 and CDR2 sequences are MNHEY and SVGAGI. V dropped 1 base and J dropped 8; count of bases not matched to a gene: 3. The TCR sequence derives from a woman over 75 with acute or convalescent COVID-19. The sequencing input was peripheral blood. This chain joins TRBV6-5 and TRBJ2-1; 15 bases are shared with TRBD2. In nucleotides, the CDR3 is TGTGCCAGCAGTTACTGGAGGACTAGCGGGGGGGATGAGCAGTTCTTC. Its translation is CASSYWRTSGGDEQFF.